Listed below are T cell receptor beta chains from one sample, sequenced in a study of T cells after yellow fever vaccination. TCRdb ran MiXCR on the 5' RACE reads and lists one entry per CDR3 protein. Here the sample spans about 580,000 distinct CDR3 sequences, 17% being singletons. Sequenced here: PBMCs, sampled 5 days after the first yellow fever vaccination. Every receptor here comes from a man aged 18 to 30 who received the YFV17D yellow fever vaccine. CDR3s leave out the opening cysteine and the closing phenylalanine or tryptophan.

V gene	J gene	CDR3 protein
TRBV6-1	TRBJ1-1	ASSPKSGTGLSPEAF
TRBV6-6	TRBJ1-6	ASSYGPDSPLH
TRBV12-3/TRBV12-4	TRBJ1-2	ASSLHRGVYGYT
TRBV7-6	TRBJ2-1	ASSLQGRQF
TRBV9	TRBJ2-2	ASSPQGIETGELF
TRBV19	TRBJ2-2	ASSLRVLATGELF
TRBV14	TRBJ2-5	ASSRTSGMTQETQY
TRBV2	TRBJ1-1	ACGTEMNTEAF
TRBV28	TRBJ2-3	ASSSGTTDTQY
TRBV7-9	TRBJ2-3	ASRQLTSGGHTDTQY
TRBV6-1	TRBJ2-3	ASRKHSPGLAGASGTDTQY
TRBV4-2	TRBJ2-2	ASSQGTGITGELF
TRBV20-1	TRBJ1-1	SARAQPRGPEAF
TRBV20-1	TRBJ1-5	SAILQNQPQH